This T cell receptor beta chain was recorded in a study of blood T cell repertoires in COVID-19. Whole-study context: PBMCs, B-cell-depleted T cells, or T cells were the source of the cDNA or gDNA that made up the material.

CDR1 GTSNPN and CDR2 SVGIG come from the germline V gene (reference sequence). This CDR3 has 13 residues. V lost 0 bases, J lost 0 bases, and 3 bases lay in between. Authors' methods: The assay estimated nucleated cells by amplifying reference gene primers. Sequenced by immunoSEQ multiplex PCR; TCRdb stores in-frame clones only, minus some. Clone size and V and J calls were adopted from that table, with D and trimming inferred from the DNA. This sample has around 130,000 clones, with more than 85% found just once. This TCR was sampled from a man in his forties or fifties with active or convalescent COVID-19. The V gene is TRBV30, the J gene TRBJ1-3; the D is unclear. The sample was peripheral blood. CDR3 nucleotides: TGTGCCTGGAGTGTCAACTCTGGAAACACCATATATTTT. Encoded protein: CAWSVNSGNTIYF.